The 3 T cell receptor beta chains in this list originate from one sample, sequenced in a study of identical twins (dated by TCRdb to 2015 to 2016). The library relied on 5' RACE. The run used an Illumina HiSeq 2000. TCRdb applied fastp at Q25 and MiXCR to the public reads, then kept only in-frame beta chains. Rows are unified per CDR3 protein, each entry keeping the most common DNA and genes. The sample table lists around 680,000 distinct CDR3 sequences, more than 6.5% of them with a count of one. The top ten constitute 0.85% to 1% of the sample. These data also featured in a second study, about yellow fever vaccine responses in identical twins.

The sample consisted of PBMCs. The source of these receptors is a woman under 30 in good health.

A remark on this clonotype: This clone may be a read error of a much larger clone one base away. The V call is TRBV7-2, the J call TRBJ2-7, with D perhaps being TRBD1 or TRBD2 (5 bases each). The CDR3 consists of 15 residues. Deletions cut 0 bases from V and 3 bases from J, with 12 bases between. Germline assignment: CDR1 SGHTA and CDR2 FQGNSA. The CDR3 nucleotides read TGTGCCAGCAGCTTAGCAGGACACGGAGGCTACGAGCAGTACTTC. This encodes CASSLAGHGGYEQYF. The complete variable domain, with remaining parts taken from reference TRBV7-2 and TRBJ2-7, reads GAGVSQSPSNKVTEKGKDVELRCDPISGHTALYWYRQSLGQGLEFLIYFQGNSAPDKSGLPSDRFSAERTGGSVSTLTIQRTQQEDSAVYLCASSLAGHGGYEQYFGPGTRLTVT.

The chain couples TRBV27 to TRBJ2-5; 7 nucleotides align to TRBD1. The CDR3 sequence is 13 residues long. Per germline, CDR1 MNHEY and CDR2 SMNVEV (reference sequence). J was trimmed by 3 bases and V by 7 bases; bases with no gene match: 5. The CDR3 sequence is CASMTGSEETQYF. CDR3 sequence (DNA): TGTGCCAGCATGACAGGGAGTGAAGAGACCCAGTACTTC.

This clonotype came up a few times. The rearrangement uses TRBV2 and TRBJ2-7, with 7 bases matching TRBD1. CDR1 is SNHLY and CDR2 is FYNNEI in the germline V gene. The CDR3 length is 15 residues. V was clipped by 5 bases and J by 1 base; unmatched bases: 8. The CDR3 DNA sequence: TGTGCCAGCAGTCATGACAGGGTAGGATCCTACGAGCAGTACTTC. Translating it yields CASSHDRVGSYEQYF.